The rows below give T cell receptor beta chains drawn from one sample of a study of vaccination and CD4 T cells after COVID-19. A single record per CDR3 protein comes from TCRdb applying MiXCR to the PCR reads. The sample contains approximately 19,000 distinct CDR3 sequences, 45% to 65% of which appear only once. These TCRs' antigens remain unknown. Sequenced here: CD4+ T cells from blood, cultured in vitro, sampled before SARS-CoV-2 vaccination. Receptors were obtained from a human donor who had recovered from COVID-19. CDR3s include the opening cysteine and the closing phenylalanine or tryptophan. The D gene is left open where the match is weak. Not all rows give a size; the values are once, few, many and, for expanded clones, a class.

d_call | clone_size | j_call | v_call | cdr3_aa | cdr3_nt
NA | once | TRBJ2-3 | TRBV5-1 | CASSLVSASSDTQYF | TGCGCCAGCAGCTTGGTTAGCGCATCCTCGGATACGCAGTATTTT
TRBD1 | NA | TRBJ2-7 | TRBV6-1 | CASSDAPDGTGFF | TGTGCCAGCAGTGACGCCCCGGACGGGACAGGGTTCTTC
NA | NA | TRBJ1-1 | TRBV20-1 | CSADGVEAFF | TGCAGTGCCGATGGTGTAGAAGCTTTCTTT
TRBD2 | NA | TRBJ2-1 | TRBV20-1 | CSARVGAGASYNEQFF | TGCAGTGCTAGAGTAGGAGCGGGAGCATCCTACAACGAGCAGTTCTTC
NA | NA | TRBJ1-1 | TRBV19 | CASTPRENTEAFF | TGTGCCAGTACCCCACGGGAGAACACTGAAGCTTTCTTT
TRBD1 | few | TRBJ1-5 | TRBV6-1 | CASGRTGSNQPQHF | TGTGCCAGCGGACGGACAGGTTCGAATCAGCCCCAGCATTTT
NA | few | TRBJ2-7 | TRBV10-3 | CAISESSDDEQYF | TGTGCCATCAGTGAGTCGTCAGACGACGAGCAGTACTTC
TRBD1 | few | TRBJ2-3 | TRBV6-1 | CASRQGAQDTQYF | TGTGCCAGCAGACAGGGGGCGCAAGATACGCAGTATTTT
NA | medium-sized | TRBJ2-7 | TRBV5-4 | CASSPQQAPGEQYF | TGTGCCAGCAGCCCCCAGCAGGCCCCGGGCGAGCAGTACTTC
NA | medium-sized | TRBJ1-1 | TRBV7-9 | CASSPVGDTEAFF | TGTGCCAGCAGCCCTGTAGGGGACACTGAAGCTTTCTTT
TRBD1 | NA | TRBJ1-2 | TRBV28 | CASSPRTGGFYGYTF | TGTGCCAGCAGTCCAAGGACAGGGGGCTTCTATGGCTACACCTTC
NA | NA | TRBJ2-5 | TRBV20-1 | CSAAWEQETQYF | TGCAGTGCCGCCTGGGAGCAAGAGACCCAGTACTTC
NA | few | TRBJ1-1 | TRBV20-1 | CSAISGDTEAFF | TGCAGTGCTATAAGCGGGGACACTGAAGCTTTCTTT
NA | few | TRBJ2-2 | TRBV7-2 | CASRRTRDTGELFF | TGTGCCAGCAGGAGGACCCGAGACACCGGGGAGCTGTTTTTT
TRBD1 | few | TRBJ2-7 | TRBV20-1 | CSARDYKTGLGEQYF | TGCAGTGCTAGAGATTACAAGACAGGGCTTGGAGAGCAGTACTTC